This paragraph reports one TCR beta chain. The antigen is unknown. Vbeta (60) and Jbeta (13) primers were used in the PCR. Data came from immunoSEQ multiplex PCR; TCRdb stores just in-frame clones and leaves some out. The sample has approximately 120,000 clones, roughly a tenth seen once. V lost 11 bases, J lost 2 bases, and 7 bases stayed unmatched. The germline gives CDR1 LNHDA, CDR2 SQIVND (reference sequence). CDR3 size: 13 residues. The data were obtained in a study of cytomegalovirus exposure and HLA in healthy donors. Background on the study: T cells numbering around 180 million yielded some 110 million unique TCR beta sequences in an earlier analysis. An early data release held approximately 80 million unique TCRs from HLA-typed donors. The study, taken as a whole, reports: One variant, a missense change in DCLRE1C, was linked in a later analysis to TCR beta V- and J-gene trimming. Most of the CMV-associated TCR beta chains (in a later analysis) appeared to be HLA-restricted.

The J gene is TRBJ1-1, the V gene TRBV19, with 8 bases that match TRBD1. The sample taken for sequencing was PBMCs. This TCR derives from a woman under 30 in good health and CMV-seropositive. The CDR3 coding sequence is TGTGCCGTAACAGGGGGTTTTAACACTGAAGCTTTCTTT. Amino acids: CAVTGGFNTEAFF. The full variable domain, completed using reference TRBV19 and TRBJ1-1, is DGGITQSPKYLFRKEGQNVTLSCEQNLNHDAMYWYRQDPGQGLRLIYYSQIVNDFQKGDIAEGYSVSREKKESFPLTVTSAQKNPTAFYLCAVTGGFNTEAFFGQGTRLTVV.